This T cell receptor (beta chain) was observed in a study of blood T cells in healthy people across ages. V gave up 4 bases and J gave up 1 base; unmatched junction bases: 6. The CDR3 runs to 15 residues. From germline, CDR1 is LGHDT and CDR2 YNNKEL (reference sequence). The table lists this clonotype with many counts. A second 7 to 11 cycle PCR used barcoded and J-beta primers. From the 5' RACE reads, TCRdb called clonotypes with MiXCR, one entry per CDR3 protein. The repertoire holds some 900,000 distinct CDR3 sequences, 29% seen once, with 15% to 20% in the top ten. The sample was blood. The chain recombines TRBV3-1 with TRBJ2-5; 7 nucleotides line up with TRBD2. This TCR came from an elderly woman in good health. This chain's CDR3 is CASSPSPGGQETQYF. The CDR3 nucleotides read TGTGCCAGCAGCCCTTCACCGGGGGGCCAAGAGACCCAGTACTTC.